This T cell receptor beta chain was recorded in a study of CD8 T cells in Susac syndrome. Reverse transcription of roughly 0.5 to 1 ug RNA was carried out with random hexamers. The TCR beta CDR3 was amplified by immunoSEQ multiplex PCR across 54 Vbeta, 13 Jbeta. TCRdb re-called the immunoSEQ multiplex PCR reads with MiXCR, one entry per CDR3 protein. The data contain some 76,000 distinct CDR3 sequences, more than 85% of them singletons. TCR beta sequencing covered blood CD8+ and CD4+ T cells. Negative magnetic isolation gave CD8+ and CD4+ cells; FACS enriched CD8+ TEMRA. The V segment lost 5 bases and the J segment 5 bases; nucleotides outside the gene matches: 9. Germline V gene data show CDR1 as SEHNR and CDR2 as FQNEAQ (reference sequence). CDR3 length: 17 amino acids.

The sequenced sample was CD8+ T cells from PBMCs. The TCR sequence derives from a human donor with multiple sclerosis. V usage is TRBV7-9 and J usage is TRBJ2-3; 14 nucleotides line up with TRBD2. The CDR3 DNA reads as TGTGCCAGCAGCCCTCGACTAGCGGGGGGGCTGGAAGATACGCAGTATTTT. This translates into CASSPRLAGGLEDTQYF.